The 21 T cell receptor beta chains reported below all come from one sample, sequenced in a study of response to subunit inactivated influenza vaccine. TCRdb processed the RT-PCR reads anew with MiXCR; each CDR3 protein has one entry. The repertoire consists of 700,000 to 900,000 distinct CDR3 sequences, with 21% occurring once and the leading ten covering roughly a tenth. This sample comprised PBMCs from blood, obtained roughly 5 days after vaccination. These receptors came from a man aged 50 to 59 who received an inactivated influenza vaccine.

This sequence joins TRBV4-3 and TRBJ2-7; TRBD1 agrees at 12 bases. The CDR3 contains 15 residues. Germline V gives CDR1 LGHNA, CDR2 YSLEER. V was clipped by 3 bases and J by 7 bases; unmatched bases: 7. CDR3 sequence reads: CASSHGDRGLVEQYF. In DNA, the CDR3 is TGCGCCAGCAGCCACGGGGACAGGGGGCTTGTGGAGCAGTACTTC.

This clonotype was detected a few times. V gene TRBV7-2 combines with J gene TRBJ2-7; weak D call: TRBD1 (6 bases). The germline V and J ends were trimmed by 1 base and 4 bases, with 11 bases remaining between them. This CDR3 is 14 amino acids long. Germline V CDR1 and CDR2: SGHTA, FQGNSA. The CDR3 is CASSLDPGHYEQYF. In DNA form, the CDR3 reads TGTGCCAGCAGCTTAGACCCGGGACATTACGAGCAGTACTTC.

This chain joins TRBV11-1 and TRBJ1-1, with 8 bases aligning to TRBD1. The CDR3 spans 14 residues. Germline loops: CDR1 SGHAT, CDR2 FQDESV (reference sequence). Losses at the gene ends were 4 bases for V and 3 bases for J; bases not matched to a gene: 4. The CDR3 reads CASSWDRRDTEAFF. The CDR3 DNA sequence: TGTGCCAGCAGCTGGGACAGGCGGGACACTGAAGCTTTCTTT.

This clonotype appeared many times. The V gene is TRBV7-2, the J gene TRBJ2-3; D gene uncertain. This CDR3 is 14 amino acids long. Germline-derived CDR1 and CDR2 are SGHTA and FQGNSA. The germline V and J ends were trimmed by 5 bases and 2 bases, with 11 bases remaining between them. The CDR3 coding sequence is TGTGCCAGCAGCCCAGACGGGTTCACAGATACGCAGTATTTT. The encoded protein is CASSPDGFTDTQYF.

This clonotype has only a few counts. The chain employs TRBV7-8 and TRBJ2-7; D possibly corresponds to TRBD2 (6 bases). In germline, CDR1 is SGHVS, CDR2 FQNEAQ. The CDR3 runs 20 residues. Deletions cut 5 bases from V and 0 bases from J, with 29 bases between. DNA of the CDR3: TGTGCCAGCAGCCACCCGCTAAAACCAGACGGGAGCACGAGCTCCTACGAGCAGTACTTC. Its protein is CASSHPLKPDGSTSSYEQYF.

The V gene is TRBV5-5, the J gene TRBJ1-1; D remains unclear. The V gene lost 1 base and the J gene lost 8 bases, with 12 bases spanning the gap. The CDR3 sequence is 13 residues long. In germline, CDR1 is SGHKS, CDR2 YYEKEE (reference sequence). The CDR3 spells CASSLSGGREAFF. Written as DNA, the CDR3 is TGTGCCAGCAGCTTGTCGGGAGGACGAGAAGCTTTCTTT.

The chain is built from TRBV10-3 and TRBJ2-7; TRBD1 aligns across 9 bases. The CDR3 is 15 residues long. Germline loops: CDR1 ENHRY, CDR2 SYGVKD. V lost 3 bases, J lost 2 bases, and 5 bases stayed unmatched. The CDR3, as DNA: TGTGCCATCAGTGAACCGGGGACAGGGACCTACGAGCAGTACTTC. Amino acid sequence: CAISEPGTGTYEQYF.

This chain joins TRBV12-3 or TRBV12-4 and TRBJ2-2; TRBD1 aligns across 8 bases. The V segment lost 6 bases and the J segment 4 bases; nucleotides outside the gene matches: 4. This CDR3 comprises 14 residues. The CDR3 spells CASSRGPRTGELFF. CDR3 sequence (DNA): TGTGCCAGCAGCAGGGGGCCACGCACCGGGGAGCTGTTTTTT.

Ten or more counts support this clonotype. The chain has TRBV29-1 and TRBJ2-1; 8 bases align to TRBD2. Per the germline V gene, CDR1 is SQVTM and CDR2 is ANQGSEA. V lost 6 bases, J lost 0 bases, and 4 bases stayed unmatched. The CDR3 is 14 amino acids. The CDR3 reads CSVTGTSSYNEQFF. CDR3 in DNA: TGCAGCGTGACCGGGACTAGCTCCTACAATGAGCAGTTCTTC.

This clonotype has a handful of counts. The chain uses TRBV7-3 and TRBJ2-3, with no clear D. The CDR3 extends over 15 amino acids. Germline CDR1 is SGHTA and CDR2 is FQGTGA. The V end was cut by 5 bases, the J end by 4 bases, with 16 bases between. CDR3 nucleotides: TGTGCCAGCAGCCCCGCAATCCCTGGGGCAGATACGCAGTATTTT. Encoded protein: CASSPAIPGADTQYF.

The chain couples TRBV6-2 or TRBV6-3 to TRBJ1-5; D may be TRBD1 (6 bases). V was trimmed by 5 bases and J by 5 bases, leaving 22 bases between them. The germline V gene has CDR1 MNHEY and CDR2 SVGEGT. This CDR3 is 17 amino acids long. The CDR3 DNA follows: TGTGCCAGCAGTCTCGCTCCCTACAGGGTACCCCATCAGCCCCAGCATTTT. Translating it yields CASSLAPYRVPHQPQHF.

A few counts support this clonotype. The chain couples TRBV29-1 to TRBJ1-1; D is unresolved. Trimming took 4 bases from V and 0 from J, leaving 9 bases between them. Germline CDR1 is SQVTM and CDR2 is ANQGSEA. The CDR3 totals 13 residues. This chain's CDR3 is CSVALSMNTEAFF. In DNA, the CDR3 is TGCAGCGTTGCGCTCAGCATGAACACTGAAGCTTTCTTT.

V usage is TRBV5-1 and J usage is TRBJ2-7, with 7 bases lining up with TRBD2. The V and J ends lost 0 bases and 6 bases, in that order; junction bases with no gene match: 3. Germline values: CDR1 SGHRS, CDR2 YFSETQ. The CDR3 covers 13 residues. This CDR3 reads CASSLVGGSEQYF. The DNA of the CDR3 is TGCGCCAGCAGCTTGGTGGGCGGGAGCGAGCAGTACTTC. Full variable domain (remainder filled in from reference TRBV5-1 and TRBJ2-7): KAGVTQTPRYLIKTRGQQVTLSCSPISGHRSVSWYQQTPGQGLQFLFEYFSETQRNKGNFPGRFSGRQFSNSRSEMNVSTLELGDSALYLCASSLVGGSEQYFGPGTRLTVT.

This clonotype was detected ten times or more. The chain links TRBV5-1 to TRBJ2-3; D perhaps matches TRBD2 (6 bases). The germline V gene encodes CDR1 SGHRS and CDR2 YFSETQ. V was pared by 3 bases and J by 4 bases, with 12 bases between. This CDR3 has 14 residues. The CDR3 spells CASSSLGGADTQYF. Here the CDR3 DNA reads TGCGCCAGCAGCTCGCTGGGGGGAGCAGATACGCAGTATTTT.

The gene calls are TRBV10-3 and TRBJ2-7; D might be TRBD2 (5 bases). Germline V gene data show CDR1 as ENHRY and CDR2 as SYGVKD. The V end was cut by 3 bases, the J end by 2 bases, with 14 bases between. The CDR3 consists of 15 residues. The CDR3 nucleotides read TGTGCCATCAGTGATGGGTCTTCCGGGACCTACGAGCAGTACTTC. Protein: CAISDGSSGTYEQYF.

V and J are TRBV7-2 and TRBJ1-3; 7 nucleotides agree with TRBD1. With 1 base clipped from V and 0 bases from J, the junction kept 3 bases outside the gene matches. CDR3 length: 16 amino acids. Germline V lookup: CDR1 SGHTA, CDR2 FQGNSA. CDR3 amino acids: CASSLVWTGSGNTIYF. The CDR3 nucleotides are TGTGCCAGCAGCTTAGTTTGGACAGGCTCTGGAAACACCATATATTTT.

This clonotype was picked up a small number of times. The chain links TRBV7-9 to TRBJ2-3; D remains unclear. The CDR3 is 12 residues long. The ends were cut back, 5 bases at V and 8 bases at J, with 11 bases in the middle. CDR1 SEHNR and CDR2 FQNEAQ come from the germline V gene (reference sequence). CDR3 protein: CASSQPVGTQYF. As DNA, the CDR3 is TGTGCCAGCAGCCAACCTGTGGGTACGCAGTATTTT.

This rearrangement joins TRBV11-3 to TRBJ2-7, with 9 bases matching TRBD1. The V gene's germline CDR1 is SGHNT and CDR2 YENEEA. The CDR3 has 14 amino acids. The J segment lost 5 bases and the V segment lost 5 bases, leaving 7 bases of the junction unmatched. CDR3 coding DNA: TGTGCCAGCAGCGACCGGGACAGGGACAACGAGCAGTACTTC. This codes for CASSDRDRDNEQYF.

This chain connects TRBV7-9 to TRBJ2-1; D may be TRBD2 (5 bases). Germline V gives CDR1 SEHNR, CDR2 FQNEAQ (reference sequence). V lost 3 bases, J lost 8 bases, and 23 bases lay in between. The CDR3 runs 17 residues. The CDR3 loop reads CASSFARLAPGRDEQFF. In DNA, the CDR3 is TGTGCCAGCAGCTTCGCTAGGCTAGCACCGGGCCGCGATGAGCAGTTCTTC.

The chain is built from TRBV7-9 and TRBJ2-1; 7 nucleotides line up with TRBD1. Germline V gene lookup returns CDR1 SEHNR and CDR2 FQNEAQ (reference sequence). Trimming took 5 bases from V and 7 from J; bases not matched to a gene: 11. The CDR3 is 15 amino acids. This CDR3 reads CASSHGTVKFNEQFF. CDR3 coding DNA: TGTGCCAGCAGCCACGGGACAGTGAAGTTTAATGAGCAGTTCTTC.

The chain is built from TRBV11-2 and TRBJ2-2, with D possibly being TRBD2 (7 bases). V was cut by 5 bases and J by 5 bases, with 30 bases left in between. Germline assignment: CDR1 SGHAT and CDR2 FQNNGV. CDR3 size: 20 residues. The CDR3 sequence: CASSEIVGGHPHGGTGELFF. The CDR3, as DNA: TGTGCCAGCAGCGAGATCGTAGGGGGACACCCTCACGGGGGGACCGGGGAGCTGTTTTTT.